The T cell receptor (beta chain) described here comes from a study of shared clonotypes between healthy human individuals. Per sorted-subset replicate PCR, input was approximately 210 ng DNA, representing around 29,000 T cell genomes. This table comes from immunoSEQ multiplex PCR, and its TCRdb copy is limited to in-frame clones, with some not included. The repertoire holds 550,000 to 800,000 clones, with about 74% as singletons. From germline, CDR1 is SNHLY and CDR2 FYNNEI. The CDR3 runs to 17 residues. V dropped 4 bases and J dropped 0; count of bases not matched to a gene: 6. The source of this sequence is a woman in her thirties in good health. The sample was memory CD4+ T cells sorted from blood. Subset reported: CD45RA-negative fraction. The V and J genes are TRBV2 and TRBJ2-3; TRBD2 aligns across 11 bases. This chain's CDR3 is CASSGASGRTSTDTQYF. In DNA form, the CDR3 reads TGTGCCAGCAGTGGGGCTAGCGGGAGGACGAGCACAGATACGCAGTATTTT. The variable domain in full, completed from reference TRBV2 and TRBJ2-3, reads EPEVTQTPSHQVTQMGQEVILRCVPISNHLYFYWYRQILGQKVEFLVSFYNNEISEKSEIFDDQFSVERPDGSNFTLKIRSTKLEDSAMYFCASSGASGRTSTDTQYFGPGTRLTVL.